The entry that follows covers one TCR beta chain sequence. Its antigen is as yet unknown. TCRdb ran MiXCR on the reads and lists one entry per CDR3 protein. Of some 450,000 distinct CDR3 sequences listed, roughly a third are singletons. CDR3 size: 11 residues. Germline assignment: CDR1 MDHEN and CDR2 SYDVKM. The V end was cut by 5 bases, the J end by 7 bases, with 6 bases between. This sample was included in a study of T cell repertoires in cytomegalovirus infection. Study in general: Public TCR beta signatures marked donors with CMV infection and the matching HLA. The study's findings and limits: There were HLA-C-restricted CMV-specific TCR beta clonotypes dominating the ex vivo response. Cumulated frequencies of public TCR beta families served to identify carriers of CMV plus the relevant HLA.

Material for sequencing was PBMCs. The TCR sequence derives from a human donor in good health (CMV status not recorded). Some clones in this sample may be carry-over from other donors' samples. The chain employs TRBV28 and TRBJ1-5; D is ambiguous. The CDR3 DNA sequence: TGTGCCAGCAGTACGTGGCAGCCCCAGCATTTT. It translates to CASSTWQPQHF.